Included here is one T cell receptor beta chain sequence, with context. Its antigen is undetermined. Germline lookup yields CDR1 SEHNR and CDR2 FQNEAQ (reference sequence). V lost 1 base, J lost 0 bases, and 8 bases stayed unmatched. The CDR3 consists of 17 residues. This sample was taken from a study of CD8 T cells in ankylosing spondylitis. Using quantitative 5'-RACE with molecular barcodes, the authors made TCR beta libraries. TCRdb re-derived calls from the 5' RACE reads in MiXCR, one entry per CDR3 protein. The sample yields about 160,000 distinct CDR3 sequences, 40% to 50% seen once. Findings and limits, study-wide: In ankylosing spondylitis patients, matched synovial fluid reportedly showed significant enrichment of disease-linked clones. Typical of ankylosing spondylitis blood, it appeared, was a TCR beta motif of fewer than ten highly homologous variants. Reports of some motif variants in reactive arthritis synovial fluid and blood predate this one.

The sample consisted of synovial fluid, either unsorted or a sorted T cell fraction (not recorded which). The TCR originated in a male donor with ankylosing spondylitis. This chain joins TRBV7-9 and TRBJ2-7; 8 bases fit TRBD1. The DNA for the CDR3 is TGTGCCAGCAGCTTAGGCTGGACAGGGTTGTTCTCCTACGAGCAGTACTTC. This gives the protein CASSLGWTGLFSYEQYF. The whole variable domain, filled in from reference TRBV7-9 and TRBJ2-7, reads DTGVSQNPRHKITKRGQNVTFRCDPISEHNRLYWYRQTLGQGPEFLTYFQNEAQLEKSRLLSDRFSAERPKGSFSTLEIQRTEQGDSAMYLCASSLGWTGLFSYEQYFGPGTRLTVT.